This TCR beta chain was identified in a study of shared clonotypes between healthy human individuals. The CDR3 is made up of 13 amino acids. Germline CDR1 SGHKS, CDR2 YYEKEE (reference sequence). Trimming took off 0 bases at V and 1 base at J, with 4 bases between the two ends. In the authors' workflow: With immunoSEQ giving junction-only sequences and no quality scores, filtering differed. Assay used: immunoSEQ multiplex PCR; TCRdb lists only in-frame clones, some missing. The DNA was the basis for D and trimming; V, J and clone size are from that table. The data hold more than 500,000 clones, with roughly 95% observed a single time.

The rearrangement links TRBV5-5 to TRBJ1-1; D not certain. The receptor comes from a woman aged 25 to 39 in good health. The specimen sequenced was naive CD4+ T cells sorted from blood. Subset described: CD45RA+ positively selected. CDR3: CASSLVRNTEAFF. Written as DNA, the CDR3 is TGTGCCAGCAGCTTGGTACGGAACACTGAAGCTTTCTTT.